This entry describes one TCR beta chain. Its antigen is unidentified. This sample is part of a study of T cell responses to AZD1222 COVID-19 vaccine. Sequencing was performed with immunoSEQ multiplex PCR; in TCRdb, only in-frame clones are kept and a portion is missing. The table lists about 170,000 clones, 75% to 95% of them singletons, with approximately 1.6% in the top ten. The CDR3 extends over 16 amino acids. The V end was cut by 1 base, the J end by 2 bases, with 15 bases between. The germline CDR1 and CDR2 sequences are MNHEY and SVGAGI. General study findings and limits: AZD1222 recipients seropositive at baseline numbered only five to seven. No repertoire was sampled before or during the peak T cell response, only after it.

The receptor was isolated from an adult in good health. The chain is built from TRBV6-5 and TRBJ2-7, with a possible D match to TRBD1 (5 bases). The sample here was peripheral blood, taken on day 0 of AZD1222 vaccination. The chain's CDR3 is CASSYLLSGFPYEQYF. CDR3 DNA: TGTGCCAGCAGTTACTTGCTGTCAGGGTTCCCCTACGAGCAGTACTTC.